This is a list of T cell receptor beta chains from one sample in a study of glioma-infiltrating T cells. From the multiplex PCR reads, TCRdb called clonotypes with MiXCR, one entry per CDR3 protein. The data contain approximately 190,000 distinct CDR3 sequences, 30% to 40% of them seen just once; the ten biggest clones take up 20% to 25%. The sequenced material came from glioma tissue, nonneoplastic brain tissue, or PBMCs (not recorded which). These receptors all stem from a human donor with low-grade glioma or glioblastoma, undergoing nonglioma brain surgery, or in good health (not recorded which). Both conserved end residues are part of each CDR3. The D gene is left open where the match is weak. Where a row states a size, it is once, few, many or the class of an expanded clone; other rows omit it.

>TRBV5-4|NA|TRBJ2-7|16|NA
TGTGCCAGCATTCCATCCCCGGGGTCCTTTTTGGAAGAGCAGTACTTC
CASIPSPGSFLEEQYF
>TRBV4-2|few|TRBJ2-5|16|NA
TGTGCCAGCAGCCAAGAAAGTTTGCCCCACTCCGGGACCCAGTACTTC
CASSQESLPHSGTQYF
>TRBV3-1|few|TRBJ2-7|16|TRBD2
TGTGCCAGCAGCCAAATGGGACTAGCGGGATTCTACGAGCAGTACTTC
CASSQMGLAGFYEQYF
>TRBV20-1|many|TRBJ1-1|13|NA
TGCAGTGCTAGCATCACCGAGGGCACTGAAGCTTTCTTT
CSASITEGTEAFF
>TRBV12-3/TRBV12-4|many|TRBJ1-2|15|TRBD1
TGTGCCAGCACCCCCGGGACAGCCACAAACTATGGCTACACCTTC
CASTPGTATNYGYTF
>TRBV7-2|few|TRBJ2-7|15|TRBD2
TGTGCCAGCAGCACCTTAGCGGGAGCCCAATACGAGCAGTACTTC
CASSTLAGAQYEQYF
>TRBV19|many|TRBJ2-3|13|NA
TGTGCCAGTAGTAAACGGACGGAAGATACGCAGTATTTT
CASSKRTEDTQYF
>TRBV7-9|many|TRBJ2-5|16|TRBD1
TGTGCCAGCAGCGCCGGGACAGGGGGCGGGCAGGAGACCCAGTACTTC
CASSAGTGGGQETQYF
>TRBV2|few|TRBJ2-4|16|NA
TGTGCCAGCAGTGAATGGGTCGGGTTAGCCAAAAACATTCAGTACTTC
CASSEWVGLAKNIQYF
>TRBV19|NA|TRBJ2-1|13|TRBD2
TGTGCCAGTATAGCGGGGGGGGGCGACGAGCAGTTCTTC
CASIAGGGDEQFF
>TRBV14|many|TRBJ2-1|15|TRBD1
TGTGCCAGCAGCCCGACAGGGGTCACCTACAATGAGCAGTTCTTC
CASSPTGVTYNEQFF
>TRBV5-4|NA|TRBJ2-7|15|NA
TGTGCCAGCAGCTTGGGCCCCCCTGGGAACTACGAGCAGTACTTC
CASSLGPPGNYEQYF
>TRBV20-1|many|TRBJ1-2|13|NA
TGCAGTGCCACTGATACCCGAAGCTATGGCTACACCTTC
CSATDTRSYGYTF
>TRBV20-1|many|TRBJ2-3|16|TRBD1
TGCAGTGCTCGCGGAGATAGGACAGGGATTTCAGATACGCAGTATTTT
CSARGDRTGISDTQYF
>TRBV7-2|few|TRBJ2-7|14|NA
TGTGCCAGCAGCTTACGGAGAGAGCGAAGATGGCAGTACTTC
CASSLRRERRWQYF
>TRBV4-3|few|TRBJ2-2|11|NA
TGCGCCAGCAGCCGTGGCGGGGAGCTGTTTTTT
CASSRGGELFF
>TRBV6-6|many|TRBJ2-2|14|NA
TGTGCCAGCAGTTACAGGGAAGACACCGGGGAGCTGTTTTTT
CASSYREDTGELFF
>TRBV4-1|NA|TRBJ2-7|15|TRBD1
TGCGCCAGCAGCCGAGGCGGACAGGGGACCTACGAGCAGTACTTC
CASSRGGQGTYEQYF
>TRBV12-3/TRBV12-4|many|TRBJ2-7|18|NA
TGTGCCAGCAGTTCCACTCGGGCAGGGTCTAGCTCGATGGGCGAGCAGTACTTC
CASSSTRAGSSSMGEQYF
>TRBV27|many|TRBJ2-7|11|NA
TGTGCCAGCAGTTCTTTAGGGTGGTCGTACTTC
CASSSLGWSYF
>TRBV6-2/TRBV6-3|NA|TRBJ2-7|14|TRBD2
TGTGCCAGCAGCTTAGGGGCGGGAGTAACCGAGCAGTACTTC
CASSLGAGVTEQYF
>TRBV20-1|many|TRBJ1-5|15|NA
TGCAGTGCTAGAGATCGTAGGGGGGGAAATCAGCCCCAGCATTTT
CSARDRRGGNQPQHF